The T cell receptor beta chain described here comes from a study of control samples from healthy donors and cancer patients. Profiling relied on immunoSEQ multiplex PCR, and the TCRdb table lists in-frame clones only, not all of them. In the table there are tens of thousands of clones, more than 90% of which are singletons. Losses at the gene ends were 2 bases for V and 7 bases for J; bases not matched to a gene: 6. Germline CDR1 reads WSHSY; CDR2 reads SAAADI. The CDR3 runs 15 residues. Specimen: PBMCs. The sequence came from a man younger than 40 with colorectal cancer. The chain couples TRBV10-2 to TRBJ2-1; 9 bases agree with TRBD2. The CDR3 bases are TGCGCCAGCAGTGAGGTAGCGGGGGTTTGGAATGAGCAGTTCTTC. It translates to CASSEVAGVWNEQFF.